The present entry profiles one TCR beta chain with its context. The antigen is not known. The source of the sample is a study of T-cell reconstitution after alpha-beta-depleted transplantation in children. Findings and caveats of the study: Some patients showed high day-60 TCRbeta diversity, which derived from surviving recipient T cells and thymic progenitors. The authors attributed T-cell counts and diversity one year after transplant mostly to newly produced T cells. Where alpha-beta T cells came from about two months after transplant was reportedly several hundred expanded graft clones.

The CDR3 totals 15 residues. V gave up 7 bases and J gave up 6 bases, with 22 bases separating them. Unique molecular identifiers featured in how the TCRbeta library was prepared. One entry per CDR3 protein, called by TCRdb with MiXCR from the PCR reads. The data show hundreds of thousands of distinct CDR3 sequences, approximately 14% seen once. V usage is TRBV12-3 or TRBV12-4 and J usage is TRBJ2-7, with a weak D call TRBD1 (6 bases). Sequencing was performed on PBMCs, taken before TCRalphabeta/CD19-depleted stem cell transplant. This receptor was obtained from a girl aged 2-10 years with congenital amegakaryocytic thrombocytopenia, due to receive a stem cell transplant. The CDR3 sequence is CASKEAGTPVSEQYF. The CDR3 bases are TGTGCCAGCAAAGAAGCCGGGACACCCGTGAGCGAGCAGTACTTC.